This T cell receptor beta chain is drawn from a study of cytotoxic CD8 clonotypes in ibrutinib-treated CLL. V lost 3 bases, J lost 4 bases, and 9 bases lay in between. This CDR3 comprises 13 residues. From germline, CDR1 is MNHEY and CDR2 SMNVEV (reference sequence). Around 2 micrograms of genomic DNA (from cryopreserved PBMCs) were used for TCR beta libraries. Remarks on this clone: What it binds is not known.

The protocol was immunoSEQ multiplex PCR, while the TCRdb copy is restricted to in-frame clones and leaves out a portion. Found here are more than 85,000 clones, around 77% of them singletons; the top ten hold around 23%. Points from the study as a whole: Public clonotypes, an uncommon group, contracted or remained stable on treatment.

The chain combines TRBV27 with TRBJ1-2; D is undetermined. The clonotype was recovered from a human donor with chronic lymphocytic leukemia. This sample comprised PBMCs, obtained after 24 months of ibrutinib treatment. The CDR3 DNA reads TGTGCCAGCAGTTTCGGTCCGGCCTATGGCTACACCTTC. Protein product: CASSFGPAYGYTF.